The T cell receptor (beta chain) described here comes from a study of regulatory T cells in long-lasting Graves disease. Noted time point: newly diagnosed GD, antithyroid drugs for less than 3 months. PBMC RNA served as the TCR library source. CDR3 size: 16 residues. The germline V gene encodes CDR1 PRHDT and CDR2 FYEKMQ (reference sequence). J was trimmed by 10 bases and V by 1 base; bases with no gene match: 10. The table lists this clonotype with a few counts. Building of the TCR beta libraries involved iRepertoire HTBI primers and Arm-PCR of CDR3 regions. One entry per CDR3 protein, called by TCRdb with MiXCR from the multiplex PCR reads. The table includes around 330,000 distinct CDR3 sequences, 18% detected once.

The sequence was collected from a female donor with Graves disease. Material: peripheral blood mononuclear cells (PBMCs), obtained at new diagnosis, from a patient treated with antithyroid drugs. The chain has TRBV13 and TRBJ1-6; 7 bases align to TRBD1. CDR3 DNA sequence: TGTGCCAGCAGCTTAGTGGCAGGGGGAGAGGGCTCACCCCTCCACTTT. It specifies CASSLVAGGEGSPLHF. Looking up the rest from reference TRBV13 and TRBJ1-6 gives the full variable domain: AAGVIQSPRHLIKEKRETATLKCYPIPRHDTVYWYQQGPGQDPQFLISFYEKMQSDKGSIPDRFSAQQFSDYHSELNMSSLELGDSALYFCASSLVAGGEGSPLHFGNGTRLTVT.